These T cell receptor beta chains were read from a single sample in a study of T cell responses to AZD1222 COVID-19 vaccine. The repertoire was sequenced with immunoSEQ multiplex PCR; TCRdb's copy has only in-frame clones and lacks some. The table includes about 140,000 clones, about 82% detected once. The specimen comprised peripheral blood, sampled 28 days after the second AZD1222 dose. These receptors all come from an adult who received the AZD1222 COVID-19 vaccine. The CDR3 runs from the conserved cysteine through the conserved F or W. Fields, in order: D gene, J gene, V gene, clone size, CDR3 protein, CDR3 DNA. D genes are given only for firm matches. Some rows have no size entry. The others give once, few or many, or a class for an expanded clone.

d_gene: -
j_gene: TRBJ1-1
v_gene: TRBV28
abundance: -
CDR3aa: CASRQTTATEAFF
CDR3nt: TGTGCCAGCAGGCAAACCACGGCCACTGAAGCTTTCTTT

d_gene: TRBD1
j_gene: TRBJ1-4
v_gene: TRBV6-6
abundance: -
CDR3aa: CASSRQGGGGEKLFF
CDR3nt: TGTGCCAGCAGCCGGCAAGGGGGCGGCGGTGAAAAACTGTTTTTT

d_gene: TRBD1
j_gene: TRBJ1-1
v_gene: TRBV7-7
abundance: -
CDR3aa: CASSWDSSTEAFF
CDR3nt: TGTGCTAGCAGTTGGGACAGTAGCACTGAAGCTTTCTTT

d_gene: -
j_gene: TRBJ2-2
v_gene: TRBV7-2
abundance: -
CDR3aa: CASSLAWDTGELFF
CDR3nt: TGTGCCAGCAGCTTAGCCTGGGACACCGGGGAGCTGTTTTTT

d_gene: -
j_gene: TRBJ1-5
v_gene: TRBV7-2
abundance: -
CDR3aa: CASSSYMDQPQHF
CDR3nt: TGTGCCAGCAGCTCCTACATGGATCAGCCCCAGCATTTT

d_gene: -
j_gene: TRBJ2-1
v_gene: TRBV28
abundance: once
CDR3aa: CASSLITSSYNEQFF
CDR3nt: TGTGCCAGCAGTTTAATAACAAGCTCCTACAATGAGCAGTTCTTC

d_gene: TRBD1
j_gene: TRBJ1-2
v_gene: TRBV4-1
abundance: once
CDR3aa: CASSQGWWEGAYGYTF
CDR3nt: TGCGCCAGCAGCCAAGGATGGTGGGAGGGGGCATATGGCTACACCTTC

d_gene: -
j_gene: TRBJ1-3
v_gene: TRBV9
abundance: -
CDR3aa: CASSVQTDGNTIYF
CDR3nt: TGTGCCAGCAGCGTCCAGACAGATGGAAACACCATATATTTT

d_gene: -
j_gene: TRBJ2-4
v_gene: TRBV6-4
abundance: -
CDR3aa: CASSDRAGKNIQYF
CDR3nt: TGTGCCAGCAGTGACCGGGCAGGTAAAAACATTCAGTACTTC

d_gene: TRBD1
j_gene: TRBJ2-5
v_gene: TRBV9
abundance: few
CDR3aa: CASSVGGQGGETQYF
CDR3nt: TGTGCCAGCAGCGTAGGGGGACAGGGAGGCGAGACCCAGTACTTC

d_gene: TRBD2
j_gene: TRBJ2-1
v_gene: TRBV3-1/TRBV3-2
abundance: -
CDR3aa: CASSQFSTGRGIKVNEQFF
CDR3nt: TGTGCCAGCAGCCAATTCTCGACTGGGCGGGGGATTAAGGTAAATGAGCAGTTCTTC

d_gene: -
j_gene: TRBJ2-3
v_gene: TRBV6-4
abundance: -
CDR3aa: CASSDEEEGAYCTDTQYF
CDR3nt: TGTGCCAGCAGTGACGAGGAGGAGGGAGCCTATTGCACAGATACGCAGTATTTT

d_gene: TRBD2
j_gene: TRBJ2-7
v_gene: TRBV3-1/TRBV3-2
abundance: -
CDR3aa: CASLAGGRSHEQYF
CDR3nt: TGTGCCAGCCTGGCAGGCGGGAGATCCCACGAGCAGTACTTC

d_gene: -
j_gene: TRBJ2-7
v_gene: TRBV18
abundance: -
CDR3aa: CASSPPAAVYEQYF
CDR3nt: TGTGCCAGCTCACCACCGGCCGCTGTCTACGAGCAGTACTTC

d_gene: TRBD1
j_gene: TRBJ1-6
v_gene: TRBV2
abundance: -
CDR3aa: CASTIQGAGSPLHF
CDR3nt: TGTGCCAGCACCATACAGGGGGCCGGCTCACCCCTCCACTTT

d_gene: -
j_gene: TRBJ1-2
v_gene: TRBV29-1
abundance: -
CDR3aa: CSVEDPRGGNYGYTF
CDR3nt: TGCAGCGTTGAAGATCCAAGGGGGGGGAACTATGGCTACACCTTC

d_gene: TRBD1
j_gene: TRBJ1-2
v_gene: TRBV7-8
abundance: -
CDR3aa: CASSPALGAGQDYGYTF
CDR3nt: TGTGCCAGCAGCCCCGCGCTAGGCGCGGGACAGGACTATGGCTACACCTTC

d_gene: -
j_gene: TRBJ1-1
v_gene: TRBV10-3
abundance: -
CDR3aa: CAISESFRNTEAFF
CDR3nt: TGTGCCATCAGTGAGTCGTTTAGGAACACTGAAGCTTTCTTT

d_gene: -
j_gene: TRBJ1-4
v_gene: TRBV2
abundance: -
CDR3aa: CASHGRALYDLFF
CDR3nt: TGTGCCAGCCACGGCCGCGCCCTTTACGACCTGTTTTTT

d_gene: -
j_gene: TRBJ2-7
v_gene: TRBV11-2
abundance: once
CDR3aa: CASSLTWEETYEQYF
CDR3nt: TGTGCCAGCAGCTTAACCTGGGAGGAAACCTACGAGCAGTACTTC

d_gene: -
j_gene: TRBJ1-2
v_gene: TRBV27
abundance: -
CDR3aa: CASSSDGIGYTF
CDR3nt: TGTGCCAGCAGTTCCGACGGGATAGGCTACACCTTC

d_gene: -
j_gene: TRBJ2-7
v_gene: TRBV5-1
abundance: -
CDR3aa: CASSLQGTYEQYF
CDR3nt: TGCGCCAGCAGCCTACAAGGGACCTACGAGCAGTACTTC

d_gene: TRBD2
j_gene: TRBJ2-7
v_gene: TRBV2
abundance: -
CDR3aa: CARGVAGAYEQYF
CDR3nt: TGTGCCAGGGGAGTAGCGGGGGCCTACGAGCAGTACTTC

d_gene: -
j_gene: TRBJ2-1
v_gene: TRBV29-1
abundance: -
CDR3aa: CSVVGLVNNEQFF
CDR3nt: TGCAGCGTTGTAGGGCTAGTGAATAATGAGCAGTTCTTC